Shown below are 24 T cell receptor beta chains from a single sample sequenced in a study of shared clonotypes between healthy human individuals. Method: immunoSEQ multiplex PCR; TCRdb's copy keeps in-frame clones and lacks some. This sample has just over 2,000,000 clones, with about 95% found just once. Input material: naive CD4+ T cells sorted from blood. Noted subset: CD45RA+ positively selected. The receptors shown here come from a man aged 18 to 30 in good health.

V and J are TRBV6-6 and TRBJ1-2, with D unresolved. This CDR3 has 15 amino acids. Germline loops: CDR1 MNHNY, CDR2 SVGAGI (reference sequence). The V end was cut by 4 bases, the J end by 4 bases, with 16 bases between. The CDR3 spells CASSFIRSGVYGYTF. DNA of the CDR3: TGTGCCAGCAGTTTCATTCGTTCCGGGGTCTATGGCTACACCTTC.

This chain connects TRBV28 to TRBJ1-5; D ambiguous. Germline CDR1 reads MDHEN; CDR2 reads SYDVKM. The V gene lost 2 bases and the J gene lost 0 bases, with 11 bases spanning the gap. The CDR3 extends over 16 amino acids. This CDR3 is CASSLTRLNSNQPQHF. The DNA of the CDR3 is TGTGCCAGCAGTTTAACGAGGCTCAATAGCAATCAGCCCCAGCATTTT.

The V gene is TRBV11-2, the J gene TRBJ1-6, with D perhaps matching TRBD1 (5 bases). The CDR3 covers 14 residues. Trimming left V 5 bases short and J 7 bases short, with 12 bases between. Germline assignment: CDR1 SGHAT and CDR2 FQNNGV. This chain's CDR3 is CASSPIGGNSPLHF. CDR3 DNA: TGTGCCAGCAGCCCAATCGGGGGGAATTCACCCCTCCACTTT.

The CDR3 region is CASSPRTSGSEQFF. CDR3 nucleotide sequence: TGTGCCAGCAGCCCGCGGACTAGCGGGAGTGAGCAGTTCTTC. V and J are TRBV7-9 and TRBJ2-1, with 13 positions matching TRBD2. This CDR3 comprises 14 residues. Per germline, CDR1 SEHNR and CDR2 FQNEAQ (reference sequence). The junction had 4 bases not matched to a gene; V was cut back by 5 bases and J by 9 bases.

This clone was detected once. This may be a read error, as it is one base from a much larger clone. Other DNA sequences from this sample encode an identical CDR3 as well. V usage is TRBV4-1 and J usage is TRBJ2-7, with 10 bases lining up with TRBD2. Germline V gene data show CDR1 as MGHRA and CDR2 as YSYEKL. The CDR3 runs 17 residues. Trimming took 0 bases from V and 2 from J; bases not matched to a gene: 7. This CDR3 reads CASSQESLAGVAYEQYF. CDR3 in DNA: TGCGCCAGCAGCCAAGAGTCCCTAGCGGGAGTGGCCTACGAGCAGTACTTC.

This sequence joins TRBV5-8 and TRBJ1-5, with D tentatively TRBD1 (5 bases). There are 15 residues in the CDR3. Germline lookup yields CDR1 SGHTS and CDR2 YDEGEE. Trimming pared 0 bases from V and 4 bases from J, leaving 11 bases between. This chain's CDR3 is CASSLAVRENQPQHF. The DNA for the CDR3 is TGTGCCAGCAGCTTGGCGGTCAGGGAGAATCAGCCCCAGCATTTT.

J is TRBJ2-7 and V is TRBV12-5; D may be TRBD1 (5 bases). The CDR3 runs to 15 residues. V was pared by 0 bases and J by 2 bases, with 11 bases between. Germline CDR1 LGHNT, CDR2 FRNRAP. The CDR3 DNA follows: TGTGCTAGTGGTTTGGTTAGGGGTATCCCCTACGAGCAGTACTTC. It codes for CASGLVRGIPYEQYF.

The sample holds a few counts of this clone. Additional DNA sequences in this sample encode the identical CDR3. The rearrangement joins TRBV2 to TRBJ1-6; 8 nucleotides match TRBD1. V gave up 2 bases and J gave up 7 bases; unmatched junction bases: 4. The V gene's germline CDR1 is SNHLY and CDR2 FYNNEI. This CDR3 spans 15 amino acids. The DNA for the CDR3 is TGTGCCAGCAGTGAAACACGACAGGGGAATTCACCCCTCCACTTT. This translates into CASSETRQGNSPLHF.

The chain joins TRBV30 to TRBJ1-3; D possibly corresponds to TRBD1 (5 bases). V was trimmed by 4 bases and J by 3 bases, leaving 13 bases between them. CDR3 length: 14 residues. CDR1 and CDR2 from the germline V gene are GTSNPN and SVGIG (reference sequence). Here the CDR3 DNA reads TGTGCCTGGATTCCAGGGCTTTTTGGAAACACCATATATTTT. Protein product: CAWIPGLFGNTIYF.

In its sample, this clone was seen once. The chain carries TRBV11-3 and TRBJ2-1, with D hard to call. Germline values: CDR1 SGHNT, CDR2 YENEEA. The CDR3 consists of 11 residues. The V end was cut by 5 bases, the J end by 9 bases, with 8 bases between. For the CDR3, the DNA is TGTGCCAGCAGCCAAAGGAGTGAGCAGTTCTTC. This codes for CASSQRSEQFF.

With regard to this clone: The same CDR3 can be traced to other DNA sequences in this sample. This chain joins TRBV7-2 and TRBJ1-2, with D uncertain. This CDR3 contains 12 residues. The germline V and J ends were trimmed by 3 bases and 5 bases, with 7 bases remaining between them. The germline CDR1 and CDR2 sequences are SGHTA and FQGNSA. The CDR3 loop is CASSLDGYGYTF. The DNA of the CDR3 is TGTGCCAGCAGCTTGGACGGGTATGGCTACACCTTC. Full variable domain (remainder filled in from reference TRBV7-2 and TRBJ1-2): GAGVSQSPSNKVTEKGKDVELRCDPISGHTALYWYRQSLGQGLEFLIYFQGNSAPDKSGLPSDRFSAERTGGSVSTLTIQRTQQEDSAVYLCASSLDGYGYTFGSGTRLTVV.

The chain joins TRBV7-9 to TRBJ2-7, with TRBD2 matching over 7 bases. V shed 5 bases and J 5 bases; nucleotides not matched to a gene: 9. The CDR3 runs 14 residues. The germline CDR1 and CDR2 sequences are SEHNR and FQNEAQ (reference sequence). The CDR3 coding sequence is TGTGCCAGCAGCACGGGGAGGGGTATCGACGAGCAGTACTTC. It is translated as CASSTGRGIDEQYF.

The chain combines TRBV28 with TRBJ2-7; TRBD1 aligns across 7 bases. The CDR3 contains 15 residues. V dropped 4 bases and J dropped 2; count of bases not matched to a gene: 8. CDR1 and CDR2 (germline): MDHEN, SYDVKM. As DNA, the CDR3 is TGTGCCAGCAGTTCCCCCGGGACAGCCACCTACGAGCAGTACTTC. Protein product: CASSSPGTATYEQYF.

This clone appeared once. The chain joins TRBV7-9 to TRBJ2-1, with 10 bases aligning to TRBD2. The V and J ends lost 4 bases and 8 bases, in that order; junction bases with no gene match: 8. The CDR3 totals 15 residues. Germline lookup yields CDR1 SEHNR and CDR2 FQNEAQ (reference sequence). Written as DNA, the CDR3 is TGTGCCAGCAGCTCGGGACTAGCGCTATACGATGAGCAGTTCTTC. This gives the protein CASSSGLALYDEQFF. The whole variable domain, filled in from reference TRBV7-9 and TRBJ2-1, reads DTGVSQNPRHKITKRGQNVTFRCDPISEHNRLYWYRQTLGQGPEFLTYFQNEAQLEKSRLLSDRFSAERPKGSFSTLEIQRTEQGDSAMYLCASSSGLALYDEQFFGPGTRLTVL.

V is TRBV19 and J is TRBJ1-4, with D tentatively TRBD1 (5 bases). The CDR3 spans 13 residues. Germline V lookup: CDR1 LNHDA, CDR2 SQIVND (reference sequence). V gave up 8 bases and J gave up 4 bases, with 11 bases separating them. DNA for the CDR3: TGTGCCAGTTCCGGGACGGGTAATGAAAAACTGTTTTTT. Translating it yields CASSGTGNEKLFF.

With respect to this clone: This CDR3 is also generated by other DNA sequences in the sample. CDR3 protein: CAWSVSNEQFF. The DNA for the CDR3 is TGTGCCTGGAGTGTAAGTAATGAGCAGTTCTTC. This chain links TRBV30 with TRBJ2-1; D remains ambiguous. This CDR3 is built from 11 residues. Per germline, CDR1 GTSNPN and CDR2 SVGIG (reference sequence). V shed 0 bases and J shed 7 bases, with 4 bases lying between them.

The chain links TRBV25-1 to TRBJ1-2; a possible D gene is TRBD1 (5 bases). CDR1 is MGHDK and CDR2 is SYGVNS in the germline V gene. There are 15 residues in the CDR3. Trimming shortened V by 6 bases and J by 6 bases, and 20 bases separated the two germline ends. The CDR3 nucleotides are TGTGCCAGCAGCAAAACCGGGTCCTGGGGGAATGGCTACACCTTC. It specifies CASSKTGSWGNGYTF.

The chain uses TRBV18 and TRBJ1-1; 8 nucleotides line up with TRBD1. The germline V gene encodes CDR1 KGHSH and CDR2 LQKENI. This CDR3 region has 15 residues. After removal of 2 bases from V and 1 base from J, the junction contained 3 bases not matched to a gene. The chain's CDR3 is CASSPMDRANTEAFF. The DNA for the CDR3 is TGTGCCAGCTCACCAATGGACAGGGCGAACACTGAAGCTTTCTTT.

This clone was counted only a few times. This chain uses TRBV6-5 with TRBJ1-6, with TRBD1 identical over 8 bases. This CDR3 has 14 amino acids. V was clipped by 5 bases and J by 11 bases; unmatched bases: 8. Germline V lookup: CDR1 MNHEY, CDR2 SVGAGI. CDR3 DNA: TGTGCCAGCAGTGCCCACAGGGGGAACGCACCCCTCCACTTT. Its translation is CASSAHRGNAPLHF.

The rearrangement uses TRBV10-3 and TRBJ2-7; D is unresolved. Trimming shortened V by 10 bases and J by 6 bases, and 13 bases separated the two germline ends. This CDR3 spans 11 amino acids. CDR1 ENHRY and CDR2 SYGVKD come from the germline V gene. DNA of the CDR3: TGTGCCAGCCGGGCCGCCACCGAGCAGTACTTC. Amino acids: CASRAATEQYF.

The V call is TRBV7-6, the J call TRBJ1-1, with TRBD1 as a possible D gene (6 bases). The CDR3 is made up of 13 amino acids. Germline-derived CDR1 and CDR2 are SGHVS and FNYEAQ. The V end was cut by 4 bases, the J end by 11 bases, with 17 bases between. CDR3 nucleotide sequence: TGTGCCAGCAGCTCCTCTAACAGGGTAGGCGCTTTCTTT. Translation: CASSSSNRVGAFF.

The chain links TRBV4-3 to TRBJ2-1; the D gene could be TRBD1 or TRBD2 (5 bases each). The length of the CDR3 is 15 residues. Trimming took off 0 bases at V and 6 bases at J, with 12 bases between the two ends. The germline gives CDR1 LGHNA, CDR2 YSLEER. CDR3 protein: CASSQEGQGVNEQFF. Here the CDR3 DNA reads TGCGCCAGCAGCCAAGAGGGGCAGGGAGTCAATGAGCAGTTCTTC.

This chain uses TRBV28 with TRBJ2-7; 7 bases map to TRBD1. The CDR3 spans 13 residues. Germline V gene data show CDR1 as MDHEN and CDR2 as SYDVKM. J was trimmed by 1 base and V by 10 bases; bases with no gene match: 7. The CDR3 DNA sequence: TGTGCCACCAAGGGGGCGAATTCCTACGAGCAGTACTTC. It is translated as CATKGANSYEQYF.

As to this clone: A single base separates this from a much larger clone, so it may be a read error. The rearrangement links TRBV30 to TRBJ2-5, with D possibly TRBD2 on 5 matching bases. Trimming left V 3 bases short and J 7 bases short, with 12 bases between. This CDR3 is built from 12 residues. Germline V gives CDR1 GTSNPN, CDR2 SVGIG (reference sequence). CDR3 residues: CAWRRVGGTQYF. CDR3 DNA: TGTGCCTGGAGGAGGGTAGGAGGGACCCAGTACTTC.